This T cell receptor beta chain is drawn from a study of identical twins. The study, taken as a whole, reports: Memory repertoires lacked the insertion deficit that abundant cord blood beta clonotypes showed. Conclusions came from cross-sectional statistical analysis, not from following the same donors.

To note about this clonotype: The antigen is not known.

TCRdb re-analysed the 5' RACE reads in MiXCR, keeping a single row per CDR3 protein. The sample consists of approximately 350,000 distinct CDR3 sequences, approximately 13% of them appearing once. Trimming stripped 3 bases from V and 2 bases from J, with 16 bases between. The length of the CDR3 is 16 residues. In germline, CDR1 is LNHNV, CDR2 YYDKDF (reference sequence). This same sample was also taken into another study, of yellow fever vaccine responses in identical twins.

The TCR was taken from a woman between 18 and 29 years old in good health. V is TRBV15 and J is TRBJ2-5; D is perhaps TRBD2 (5 bases). Sequencing was performed on CD8+ T cells sorted from blood. DNA for the CDR3: TGTGCCACCAGCAGTCCATCCCGTAGGGAGCAAGAGACCCAGTACTTC. Its protein is CATSSPSRREQETQYF.